The 24 T cell receptor beta chains given below trace back to one sample, sequenced in a study of T-cell memory formation after mild COVID-19. Via MiXCR, TCRdb re-called the 5' RACE reads, giving one row per CDR3 protein. The data hold about 470,000 distinct CDR3 sequences, with approximately 18% observed a single time. Sequencing was carried out using PBMCs or a T cell subset sorted from them (not recorded which). These receptors came from an adult woman who had mild COVID-19 (a few samples of this study predate the infection). Cell type and time point are not known.

The V and J genes are TRBV5-1 and TRBJ2-4; weak D call: TRBD2 (6 bases). The length of the CDR3 is 15 residues. Trimming shortened V by 7 bases and J by 7 bases, and 21 bases separated the two germline ends. The germline V gene encodes CDR1 SGHRS and CDR2 YFSETQ. CDR3 protein: CASGRDSNPSNIQYF. The DNA of the CDR3 is TGCGCCAGCGGCCGGGACTCCAACCCCAGCAACATTCAGTACTTC.

This rearrangement joins TRBV7-9 to TRBJ1-5; D not certain. V was shortened by 10 bases and J by 4 bases, with 17 bases between the two germline ends. The CDR3 length is 14 residues. CDR1 is SEHNR and CDR2 is FQNEAQ in the germline V gene (reference sequence). DNA for the CDR3: TGTGCCACCGCCGGGCAGGCTCGGAATCAGCCCCAGCATTTT. It is translated as CATAGQARNQPQHF. Supplemented by reference TRBV7-9 and TRBJ1-5, the full variable domain reads DTGVSQNPRHKITKRGQNVTFRCDPISEHNRLYWYRQTLGQGPEFLTYFQNEAQLEKSRLLSDRFSAERPKGSFSTLEIQRTEQGDSAMYLCATAGQARNQPQHFGDGTRLSIL.

The V gene is TRBV28, the J gene TRBJ1-1; D not resolved. Trimming took 10 bases from V and 4 from J, leaving 16 bases between them. Germline CDR1 is MDHEN and CDR2 is SYDVKM. This CDR3 contains 13 residues. For the CDR3, the DNA is TGTGCCACCGTACACCCGGGCGGCACTGAAGCTTTCTTT. It codes for CATVHPGGTEAFF.

The chain has TRBV7-6 and TRBJ2-3; maybe TRBD2 (6 bases). The CDR3 is made up of 16 amino acids. Trimming shortened V by 6 bases and J by 2 bases, and 18 bases separated the two germline ends. Germline CDR1 and CDR2: SGHVS and FNYEAQ. The DNA for the CDR3 is TGTGCCAGCAGTACGGGGCGAGGACTATACACAGATACGCAGTATTTT. Translating it yields CASSTGRGLYTDTQYF.

This clonotype was counted ten times or more. The gene calls are TRBV7-8 and TRBJ2-7; D is possibly TRBD1 or TRBD2 (5 bases each). V dropped 0 bases and J dropped 4 bases, with 16 bases sitting between them. The CDR3 is made up of 16 amino acids. Germline CDR1 is SGHVS and CDR2 is FQNEAQ. As DNA, the CDR3 is TGTGCCAGCAGCTTAGCGAGGCAGGGAGCCATGTACGAGCAGTACTTC. Its translation is CASSLARQGAMYEQYF.

In this sample, this clonotype turned up a few times. This sequence joins TRBV11-1 and TRBJ1-2; 8 bases are a match to TRBD1. The CDR3 covers 14 residues. V lost 3 bases to trimming and J lost 4 bases; unmatched junction nucleotides: 4. CDR1 and CDR2 from the germline V gene are SGHAT and FQDESV (reference sequence). The CDR3 nucleotides read TGTGCCAGCAGCTTCATGGGACAGGCCTATGGCTACACCTTC. It is translated as CASSFMGQAYGYTF. The whole variable domain, remainder taken from reference TRBV11-1 and TRBJ1-2, is EAEVAQSPRYKITEKSQAVAFWCDPISGHATLYWYRQILGQGPELLVQFQDESVVDDSQLPKDRFSAERLKGVDSTLKIQPAELGDSAMYLCASSFMGQAYGYTFGSGTRLTVV.

This clonotype has just a few counts. The rearrangement joins TRBV7-7 to TRBJ2-5, with TRBD2 matching 10 bases. Germline values: CDR1 SSHAT, CDR2 FNYEAQ (reference sequence). Trimming at V came to 5 bases and at J to 4 bases, leaving 10 bases not matched to a gene. CDR3 size: 16 residues. CDR3 DNA: TGTGCCAGCAGCCCGGGGGCTAGCGGGGGTACAGAGACCCAGTACTTC. Translating gives CASSPGASGGTETQYF.

This clonotype was recorded at least ten times. The genes are TRBV15 and TRBJ1-1; possible D gene TRBD1, 6 bases. The CDR3 has 14 residues. In germline, CDR1 is LNHNV, CDR2 YYDKDF (reference sequence). V was shortened by 2 bases and J by 11 bases, with 18 bases between the two germline ends. Here the CDR3 reads CATSRWGLSYSAFF. For the CDR3, the DNA is TGTGCCACCAGCAGATGGGGGCTCTCATACTCCGCTTTCTTT.

There are a few counts of this clonotype. The rearrangement joins TRBV12-3 or TRBV12-4 to TRBJ2-1; 9 bases map to TRBD2. The CDR3 length is 15 residues. Germline trimming cut 6 bases from V and 8 bases from J; bases unmatched to any gene: 11. CDR3 DNA: TGTGCCAGCAGCTTCTTTCTAGCGGGAACCCATGAGCAGTTCTTC. Protein sequence: CASSFFLAGTHEQFF.

This chain links TRBV6-5 with TRBJ2-7; 10 positions match TRBD2. Germline V lookup: CDR1 MNHEY, CDR2 SVGAGI. This CDR3 has 16 amino acids. Trimming removed 2 bases from V and 1 base from J; junction bases left unmatched: 5. Here the CDR3 reads CASSYRRTSGSYEQYF. Written as DNA, the CDR3 is TGTGCCAGCAGTTACAGGAGGACTAGCGGATCCTACGAGCAGTACTTC.

The chain links TRBV12-3 or TRBV12-4 to TRBJ1-1; D is ambiguous. The CDR3 is 12 residues long. Trimming took off 3 bases at V and 5 bases at J, with 7 bases between the two ends. CDR3 protein: CASSLHLTEAFF. In DNA, the CDR3 is TGTGCCAGCAGTTTGCATCTAACTGAAGCTTTCTTT.

This clonotype has a handful of counts. This sequence joins TRBV7-8 and TRBJ2-2, with no clear D. CDR1 is SGHVS and CDR2 is FQNEAQ in the germline V gene. There are 14 residues in the CDR3. V was trimmed by 5 bases and J by 6 bases, leaving 13 bases between them. The CDR3 here is CASSHFRPAGELFF. CDR3 nucleotides: TGTGCCAGCAGCCATTTTCGACCCGCCGGGGAGCTGTTTTTT.

This clonotype was recorded a few times. The chain uses TRBV5-4 and TRBJ1-4, with unresolved D. This CDR3 is built from 12 residues. Deletions cut 0 bases from V and 10 bases from J, with 7 bases between. From germline, CDR1 is SGHNT and CDR2 YYREEE (reference sequence). CDR3 DNA: TGTGCCAGCAGCTTGGAACGAAGAAAACTGTTTTTT. This gives the protein CASSLERRKLFF. Based on the CDR3 plus reference TRBV5-4 and TRBJ1-4, the full variable domain is ETGVTQSPTHLIKTRGQQVTLRCSSQSGHNTVSWYQQALGQGPQFIFQYYREEENGRGNFPPRFSGLQFPNYSSELNVNALELDDSALYLCASSLERRKLFFGSGTQLSVL.

This clonotype occurred a few times. The chain is built from TRBV9 and TRBJ2-1; 12 positions agree with TRBD2. This CDR3 spans 17 amino acids. V shed 4 bases, J shed 3 bases, and the junction held 8 bases outside the gene matches. From germline, CDR1 is SGDLS and CDR2 YYNGEE. CDR3 bases: TGTGCCAGCAGCCCACGTCTAGCGGGGGGGCGCTACAATGAGCAGTTCTTC. This translates into CASSPRLAGGRYNEQFF.

This clonotype was picked up a small number of times. The V gene is TRBV20-1, the J gene TRBJ2-1; 7 bases match TRBD2. V shed 6 bases and J 8 bases; nucleotides not matched to a gene: 4. Germline loops: CDR1 DFQATT, CDR2 SNEGSKA (reference sequence). The CDR3 length is 11 residues. CDR3 sequence reads: CSATRGDEQFF. The DNA of the CDR3 is TGCAGTGCCACTCGGGGGGATGAGCAGTTCTTC.

The chain couples TRBV5-1 to TRBJ2-3, with 12 bases that match TRBD2. V was pared by 4 bases and J by 1 base, with 4 bases of the junction left unmatched. CDR1 is SGHRS, CDR2 YFSETQ, per germline. The CDR3 totals 16 residues. The DNA of the CDR3 is TGCGCCAGCAGCCTAGCGGGAGGGCCGGGCACAGATACGCAGTATTTT. It is translated as CASSLAGGPGTDTQYF. The whole variable domain, remainder taken from reference TRBV5-1 and TRBJ2-3, is KAGVTQTPRYLIKTRGQQVTLSCSPISGHRSVSWYQQTPGQGLQFLFEYFSETQRNKGNFPGRFSGRQFSNSRSEMNVSTLELGDSALYLCASSLAGGPGTDTQYFGPGTRLTVL.

V and J are TRBV12-3 or TRBV12-4 and TRBJ1-2; the match to TRBD1 covers 9 bases. J gave up 6 bases and V 6 bases, and 11 bases lay outside the gene matches. The CDR3 length is 15 residues. CDR3 amino acids: CASSLGQGAANGYTF. CDR3 nucleotides: TGTGCCAGCAGCCTGGGACAGGGTGCTGCGAATGGCTACACCTTC.

This clonotype has just a few counts. The chain employs TRBV10-3 and TRBJ1-4, with TRBD1 identical over 8 bases. V dropped 2 bases and J dropped 4; count of bases not matched to a gene: 6. This CDR3 contains 16 residues. CDR1 is ENHRY, CDR2 SYGVKD, per germline. CDR3 nucleotides: TGTGCCATCAGTGAGGGGACAGGCTACCATAATGAAAAACTGTTTTTT. The encoded protein is CAISEGTGYHNEKLFF.

This clonotype was seen only a few times. DNA of the CDR3: TGTGCCAGCAGCGAGAAGGTCGGGGAGCTGTTTTTT. It specifies CASSEKVGELFF. J is TRBJ2-2 and V is TRBV7-9; D is uncertain. Trimming took off 5 bases at V and 7 bases at J, with 8 bases between the two ends. The CDR3 sequence is 12 residues long. Germline V gene sequence: CDR1 SEHNR, CDR2 FQNEAQ (reference sequence).

J is TRBJ2-1 and V is TRBV2, with TRBD2 matching over 7 bases. This CDR3 has 15 residues. Germline V CDR1 and CDR2: SNHLY, FYNNEI. After removal of 1 base from V and 2 bases from J, the junction contained 2 bases not matched to a gene. The CDR3 spells CASSEDLAAYNEQFF. The CDR3, as DNA: TGTGCCAGCAGTGAAGATCTAGCGGCCTACAATGAGCAGTTCTTC.

The V gene is TRBV20-1, the J gene TRBJ2-7, with 12 bases lining up with TRBD2. This CDR3 is 16 amino acids long. The germline V gene encodes CDR1 DFQATT and CDR2 SNEGSKA (reference sequence). After removal of 5 bases from V and 0 bases from J, the junction contained 8 bases not matched to a gene. CDR3 DNA sequence: TGCAGTGCTGCCGGGACTAGCGGGTGGAGCTCCTACGAGCAGTACTTC. Protein: CSAAGTSGWSSYEQYF.

The rearrangement uses TRBV6-6 and TRBJ1-1, with TRBD1 as a possible D gene (6 bases). V lost 5 bases, J lost 5 bases, and 18 bases lay in between. CDR1 and CDR2 from the germline V gene are MNHNY and SVGAGI (reference sequence). The CDR3 consists of 15 residues. CDR3 nucleotide sequence: TGTGCCAGCAGTCAGCCGGGACAACGAGGAACTGAAGCTTTCTTT. The encoded protein is CASSQPGQRGTEAFF.

The gene calls are TRBV19 and TRBJ2-5, with D perhaps given as TRBD1 or TRBD2 (5 bases each). The CDR3 has 16 residues. Germline CDR1 and CDR2: LNHDA and SQIVND (reference sequence). Trimming removed 0 bases from V and 5 bases from J, with 16 bases in between. The CDR3 sequence: CASSIEGTSFLETQYF. The DNA of the CDR3 is TGTGCCAGTAGTATAGAAGGGACCTCTTTCTTGGAGACCCAGTACTTC.

The rearrangement uses TRBV7-9 and TRBJ1-4; D gene unclear. Trimming took off 8 bases at V and 7 bases at J, with 17 bases between the two ends. Germline-derived CDR1 and CDR2 are SEHNR and FQNEAQ (reference sequence). The CDR3 runs to 14 residues. The DNA of the CDR3 is TGTGCCAGCGTCCCGGGAACTTACGGTGAAAAACTGTTTTTT. It is translated as CASVPGTYGEKLFF.